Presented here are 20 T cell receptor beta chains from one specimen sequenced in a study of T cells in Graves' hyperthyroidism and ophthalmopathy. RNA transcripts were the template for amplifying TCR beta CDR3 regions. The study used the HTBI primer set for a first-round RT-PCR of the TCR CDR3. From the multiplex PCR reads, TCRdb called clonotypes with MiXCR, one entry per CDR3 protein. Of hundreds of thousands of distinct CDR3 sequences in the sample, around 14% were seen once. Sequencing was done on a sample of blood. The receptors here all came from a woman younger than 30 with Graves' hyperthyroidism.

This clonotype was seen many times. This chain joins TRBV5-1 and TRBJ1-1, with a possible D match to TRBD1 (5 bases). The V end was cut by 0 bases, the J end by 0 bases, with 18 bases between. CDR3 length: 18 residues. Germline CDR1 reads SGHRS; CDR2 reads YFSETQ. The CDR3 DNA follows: TGCGCCAGCAGCTTGGGAGGTACCAGACAGCTAATGAACACTGAAGCTTTCTTT. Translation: CASSLGGTRQLMNTEAFF.

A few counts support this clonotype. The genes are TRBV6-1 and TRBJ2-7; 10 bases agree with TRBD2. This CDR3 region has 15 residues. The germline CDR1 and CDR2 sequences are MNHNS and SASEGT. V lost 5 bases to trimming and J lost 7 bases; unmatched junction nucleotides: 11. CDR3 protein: CASSSHLAGVGEQYF. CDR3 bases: TGTGCCAGCAGTTCCCACCTAGCGGGAGTTGGTGAGCAGTACTTC.

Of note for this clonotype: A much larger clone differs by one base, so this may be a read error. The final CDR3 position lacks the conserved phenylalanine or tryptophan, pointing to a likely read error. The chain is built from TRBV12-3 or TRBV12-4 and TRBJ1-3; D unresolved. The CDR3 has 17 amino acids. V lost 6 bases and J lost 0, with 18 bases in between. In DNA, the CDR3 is TGTGCCAGCAGACCGGAAGACGGACTTTTCTCTGGAAACACCATATATCTT. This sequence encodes CASRPEDGLFSGNTIYL.

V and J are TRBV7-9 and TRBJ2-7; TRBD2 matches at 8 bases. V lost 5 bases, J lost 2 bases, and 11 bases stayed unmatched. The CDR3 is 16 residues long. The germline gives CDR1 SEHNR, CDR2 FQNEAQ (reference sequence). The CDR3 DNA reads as TGTGCCAGCAGCCCCGCGGCCGGGAGGGCCACCTACGAGCAGTACTTC. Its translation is CASSPAAGRATYEQYF.

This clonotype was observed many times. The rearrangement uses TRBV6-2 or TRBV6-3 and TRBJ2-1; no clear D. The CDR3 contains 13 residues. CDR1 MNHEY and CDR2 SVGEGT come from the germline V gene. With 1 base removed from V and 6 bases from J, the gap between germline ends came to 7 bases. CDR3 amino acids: CASSYFSTNEQFF. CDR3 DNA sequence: TGTGCCAGCAGTTACTTCTCCACCAATGAGCAGTTCTTC.

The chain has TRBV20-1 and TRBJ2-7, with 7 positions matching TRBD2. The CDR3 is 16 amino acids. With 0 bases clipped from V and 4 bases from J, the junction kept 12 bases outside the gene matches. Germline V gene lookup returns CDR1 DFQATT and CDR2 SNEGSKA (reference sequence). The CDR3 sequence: CSARDPRGDYPYEQYF. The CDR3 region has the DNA TGCAGTGCTAGAGATCCTCGGGGGGACTACCCTTACGAGCAGTACTTC.

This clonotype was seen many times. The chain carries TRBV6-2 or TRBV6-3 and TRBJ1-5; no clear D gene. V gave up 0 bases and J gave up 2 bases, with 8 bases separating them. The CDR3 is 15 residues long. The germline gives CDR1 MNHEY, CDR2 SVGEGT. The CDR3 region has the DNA TGTGCCAGCAGTTACTCGCCGGGCGGCAATCAGCCCCAGCATTTT. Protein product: CASSYSPGGNQPQHF.

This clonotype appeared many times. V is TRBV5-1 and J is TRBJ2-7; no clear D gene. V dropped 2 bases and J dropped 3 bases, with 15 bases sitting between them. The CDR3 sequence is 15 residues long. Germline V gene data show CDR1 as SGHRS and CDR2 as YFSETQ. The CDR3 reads CASSFSQSIIYEQYF. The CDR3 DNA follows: TGCGCCAGCAGCTTTTCCCAAAGTATAATCTACGAGCAGTACTTC.

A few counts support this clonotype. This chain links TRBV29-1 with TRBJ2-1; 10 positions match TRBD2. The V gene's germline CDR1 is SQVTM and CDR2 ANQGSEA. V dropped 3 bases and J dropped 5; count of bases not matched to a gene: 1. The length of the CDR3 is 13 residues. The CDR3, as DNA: TGCAGCGTTGATAGCGGGAGGCACAATGAGCAGTTCTTC. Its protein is CSVDSGRHNEQFF.

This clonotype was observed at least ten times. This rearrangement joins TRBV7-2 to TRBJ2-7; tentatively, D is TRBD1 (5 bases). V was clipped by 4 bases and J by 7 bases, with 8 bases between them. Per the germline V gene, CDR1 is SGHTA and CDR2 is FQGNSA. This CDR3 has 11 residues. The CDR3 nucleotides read TGTGCCAGCAGCTACCGGACAGAGCAGTACTTC. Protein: CASSYRTEQYF.

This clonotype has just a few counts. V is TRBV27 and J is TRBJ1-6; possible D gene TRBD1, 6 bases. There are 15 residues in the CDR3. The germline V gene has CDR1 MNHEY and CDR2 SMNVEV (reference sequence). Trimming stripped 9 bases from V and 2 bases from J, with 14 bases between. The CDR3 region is CASTQQGTYNSPLHF. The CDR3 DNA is TGTGCCAGTACCCAACAGGGAACCTATAATTCACCCCTCCACTTT.

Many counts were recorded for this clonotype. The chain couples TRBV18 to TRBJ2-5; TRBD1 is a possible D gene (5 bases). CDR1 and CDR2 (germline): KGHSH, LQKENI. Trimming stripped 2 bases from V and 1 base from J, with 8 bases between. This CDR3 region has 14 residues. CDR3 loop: CASSPKDTQETQYF. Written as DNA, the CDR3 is TGTGCCAGCTCACCAAAGGACACCCAAGAGACCCAGTACTTC.

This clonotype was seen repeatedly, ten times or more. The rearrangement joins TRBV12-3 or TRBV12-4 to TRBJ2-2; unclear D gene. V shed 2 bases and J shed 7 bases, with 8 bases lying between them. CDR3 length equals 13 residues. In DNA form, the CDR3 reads TGTGCCAGCAGTTTATTGAAGATCGGGGAGCTGTTTTTT. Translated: CASSLLKIGELFF.

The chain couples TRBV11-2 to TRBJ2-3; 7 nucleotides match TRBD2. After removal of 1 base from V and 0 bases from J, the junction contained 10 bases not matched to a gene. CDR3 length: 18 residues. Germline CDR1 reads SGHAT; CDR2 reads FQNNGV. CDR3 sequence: CASSLARLAVYSTDTQYF. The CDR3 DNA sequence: TGTGCCAGCAGCTTAGCGAGACTAGCAGTTTATAGCACAGATACGCAGTATTTT.

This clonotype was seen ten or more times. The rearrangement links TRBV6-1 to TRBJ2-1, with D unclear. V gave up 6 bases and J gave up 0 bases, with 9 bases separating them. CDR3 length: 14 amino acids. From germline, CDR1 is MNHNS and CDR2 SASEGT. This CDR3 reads CASRPDSSYNEQFF. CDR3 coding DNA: TGTGCCAGCAGACCAGACTCCTCCTACAATGAGCAGTTCTTC.

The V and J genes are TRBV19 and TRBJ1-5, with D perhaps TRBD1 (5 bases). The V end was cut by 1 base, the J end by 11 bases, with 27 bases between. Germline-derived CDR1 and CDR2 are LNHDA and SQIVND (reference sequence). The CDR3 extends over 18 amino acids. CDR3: CASSIGGTGTPDFGAQHF. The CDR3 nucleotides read TGTGCCAGTAGTATAGGTGGGACCGGGACCCCCGACTTTGGGGCCCAGCATTTT.

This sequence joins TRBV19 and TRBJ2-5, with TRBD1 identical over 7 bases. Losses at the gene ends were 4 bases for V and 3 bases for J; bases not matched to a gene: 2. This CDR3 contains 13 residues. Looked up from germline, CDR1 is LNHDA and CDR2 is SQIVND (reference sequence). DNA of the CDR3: TGTGCCAGTAGTAATACAGGGGAAGAGACCCAGTACTTC. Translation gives CASSNTGEETQYF. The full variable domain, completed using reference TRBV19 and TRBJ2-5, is DGGITQSPKYLFRKEGQNVTLSCEQNLNHDAMYWYRQDPGQGLRLIYYSQIVNDFQKGDIAEGYSVSREKKESFPLTVTSAQKNPTAFYLCASSNTGEETQYFGPGTRLLVL.

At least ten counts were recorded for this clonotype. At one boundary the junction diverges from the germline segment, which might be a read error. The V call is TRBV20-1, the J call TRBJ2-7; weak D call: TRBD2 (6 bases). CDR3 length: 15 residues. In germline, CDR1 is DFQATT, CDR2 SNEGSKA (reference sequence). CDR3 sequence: CSAREPGLPSYEQYF. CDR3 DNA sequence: TGCAGTGCGAGAGAACCGGGACTGCCGTCTTACGAGCAGTACTTC.

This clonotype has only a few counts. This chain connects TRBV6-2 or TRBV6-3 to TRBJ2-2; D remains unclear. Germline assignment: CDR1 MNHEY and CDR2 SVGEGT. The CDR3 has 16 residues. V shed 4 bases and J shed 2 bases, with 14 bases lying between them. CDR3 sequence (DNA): TGTGCCAGCAGTTTCCCGGTCGTGGACAACACCGGGGAGCTGTTTTTT. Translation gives CASSFPVVDNTGELFF.

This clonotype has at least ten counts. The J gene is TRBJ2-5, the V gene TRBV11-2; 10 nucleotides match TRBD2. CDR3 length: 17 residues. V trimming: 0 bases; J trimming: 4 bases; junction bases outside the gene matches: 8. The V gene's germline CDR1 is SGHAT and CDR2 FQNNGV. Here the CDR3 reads CASSLDLAGEAAETQYF. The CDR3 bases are TGTGCCAGCAGCTTAGATCTAGCGGGAGAGGCGGCAGAGACCCAGTACTTC.